The present T cell receptor (beta chain) was sequenced within a study of blood T cells in healthy people across ages. Study findings and constraints: No one knew whether donors had CMV, which possibly confounded expanded clonotype changes.

The V gene end was trimmed by 2 bases and the J gene end by 3 bases; junction bases not matched to a gene: 4. This CDR3 contains 14 residues. Germline lookup yields CDR1 MNHEY and CDR2 SVGAGI. Through a sample-barcoded 5' primer and a J-beta primer mix, a second PCR was run for about 6 to 11 cycles. MiXCR was run by TCRdb on the 5' RACE reads, yielding one entry per CDR3 protein. The data contain under 850,000 distinct CDR3 sequences, 36% of them seen just once; the ten biggest clones take up 10% to 15%. This clonotype was found many times. The target antigen is unknown. This clonotype originated in a man younger than 30 in good health. The gene calls are TRBV6-5 and TRBJ2-7; 7 positions agree with TRBD1. The sequencing input was blood. The chain's CDR3 is CASSYAPGGYEQYF. In DNA form, the CDR3 reads TGTGCCAGCAGTTACGCGCCAGGGGGCTACGAGCAGTACTTC.